A selection of T cell receptor beta chains follows, all from one sample in a study of T-cell reconstitution after alpha-beta-depleted transplantation in children. MiXCR was run by TCRdb on the PCR reads, yielding one entry per CDR3 protein. The profile shows approximately 800,000 distinct CDR3 sequences, less than 20% of them singletons. This specimen was PBMCs, mostly from graft donor cells, taken 360 days after TCRalphabeta/CD19-depleted stem cell transplant. The receptors shown here come from a male patient younger than 18 who had a stem cell transplant for acute lymphoblastic leukemia, so the T cells may come from the graft donor. The CDR3 runs from the conserved cysteine through the conserved F or W. Each record gives: D gene, V gene, clone size, J gene, CDR3 protein, CDR3 DNA. A D gene is named only where the DNA matches it firmly. Not all rows give a size; the values are once, few, many and, for expanded clones, a class.

d_gene: -
v_gene: TRBV27
abundance: -
j_gene: TRBJ2-1
CDR3aa: CASSLYWAQTYNEQFF
CDR3nt: TGTGCCAGCAGTTTATATTGGGCGCAGACCTACAATGAGCAGTTCTTC

d_gene: TRBD2
v_gene: TRBV14
abundance: few
j_gene: TRBJ2-1
CDR3aa: CASSQRSTSGTHEQFF
CDR3nt: TGTGCCAGCAGCCAAAGGTCGACTAGCGGAACCCATGAGCAGTTCTTC

d_gene: -
v_gene: TRBV18
abundance: -
j_gene: TRBJ1-5
CDR3aa: CASSPRQENQPQHF
CDR3nt: TGTGCCAGCTCACCACGACAGGAGAATCAGCCCCAGCATTTT

d_gene: TRBD1
v_gene: TRBV11-2
abundance: few
j_gene: TRBJ1-4
CDR3aa: CASSSEQGARKKLFF
CDR3nt: TGTGCCAGCAGCTCCGAACAGGGGGCGAGGAAAAAACTGTTTTTT

d_gene: TRBD2
v_gene: TRBV19
abundance: -
j_gene: TRBJ2-2
CDR3aa: CASSIGSGNIGELFF
CDR3nt: TGTGCCAGTAGTATCGGTAGCGGGAACATCGGGGAGCTGTTTTTT

d_gene: -
v_gene: TRBV13
abundance: few
j_gene: TRBJ2-2
CDR3aa: CASSSPREPGELFF
CDR3nt: TGTGCCAGCAGCTCCCCCAGGGAGCCCGGGGAGCTGTTTTTT

d_gene: TRBD1
v_gene: TRBV5-1
abundance: -
j_gene: TRBJ2-7
CDR3aa: CATGPGTAYSYEQYF
CDR3nt: TGCGCCACCGGTCCCGGGACAGCATATTCCTACGAGCAGTACTTC

d_gene: TRBD1
v_gene: TRBV11-1
abundance: few
j_gene: TRBJ2-7
CDR3aa: CASSLAGGPGQKPYEQYF
CDR3nt: TGTGCCAGCAGCTTAGCAGGGGGACCGGGACAGAAACCCTACGAGCAGTACTTC

d_gene: TRBD1
v_gene: TRBV10-3
abundance: few
j_gene: TRBJ1-6
CDR3aa: CAITPTGNNSPLHF
CDR3nt: TGTGCCATCACCCCGACAGGGAACAATTCACCCCTCCACTTT

d_gene: TRBD1
v_gene: TRBV7-9
abundance: few
j_gene: TRBJ2-7
CDR3aa: CASSPSGQIYEQYF
CDR3nt: TGTGCCAGCAGTCCTTCGGGACAGATCTACGAGCAGTACTTC

d_gene: -
v_gene: TRBV6-5
abundance: -
j_gene: TRBJ1-2
CDR3aa: CASSYQNLRGPGGYTF
CDR3nt: TGTGCCAGCAGTTACCAGAATTTAAGGGGACCCGGCGGCTACACCTTC

d_gene: -
v_gene: TRBV7-3
abundance: many
j_gene: TRBJ2-1
CDR3aa: CASSPKTGRIYNEQFF
CDR3nt: TGTGCCAGCAGCCCAAAGACCGGGAGAATTTACAATGAGCAGTTCTTC

d_gene: TRBD1
v_gene: TRBV27
abundance: many
j_gene: TRBJ1-1
CDR3aa: CASSLGQANTEAFF
CDR3nt: TGTGCCAGCAGCCTGGGACAGGCGAACACTGAAGCTTTCTTT

d_gene: TRBD2
v_gene: TRBV7-8
abundance: -
j_gene: TRBJ2-1
CDR3aa: CASSSKGGSYEQFF
CDR3nt: TGTGCCAGCAGCTCGAAGGGCGGGAGCTATGAGCAGTTCTTC

d_gene: -
v_gene: TRBV25-1
abundance: few
j_gene: TRBJ2-1
CDR3aa: CASSQQEVGGEQFF
CDR3nt: TGTGCCAGCAGCCAACAGGAGGTGGGAGGTGAGCAGTTCTTC

d_gene: -
v_gene: TRBV28
abundance: -
j_gene: TRBJ2-6
CDR3aa: CASSSLSLMRRVVAGANVLTF
CDR3nt: TGTGCCAGCAGTTCTCTCTCTCTGATGAGGAGGGTTGTAGCTGGGGCCAACGTCCTGACTTTC

d_gene: -
v_gene: TRBV23-1
abundance: -
j_gene: TRBJ2-6
CDR3aa: CALEARGTRALSGANVLTF
CDR3nt: TGCGCCCTCGAGGCGAGGGGGACAAGGGCCCTCTCTGGGGCCAACGTCCTGACTTTC

d_gene: -
v_gene: TRBV11-2
abundance: -
j_gene: TRBJ1-1
CDR3aa: CASSLGVYAFF
CDR3nt: TGTGCCAGCAGCTTAGGAGTGTATGCTTTCTTT

d_gene: -
v_gene: TRBV6-2/TRBV6-3
abundance: -
j_gene: TRBJ1-1
CDR3aa: CASSPHRADTEAFF
CDR3nt: TGTGCCAGCAGTCCCCACAGGGCCGACACTGAAGCTTTCTTT

d_gene: -
v_gene: TRBV5-1
abundance: many
j_gene: TRBJ1-3
CDR3aa: CASRAWGTGNTIYF
CDR3nt: TGCGCCAGCCGAGCCTGGGGAACTGGAAACACCATATATTTT

d_gene: TRBD1
v_gene: TRBV29-1
abundance: -
j_gene: TRBJ2-5
CDR3aa: CSVGRGTGDGQETQYF
CDR3nt: TGCAGCGTTGGACGGGGGACAGGGGACGGACAAGAGACCCAGTACTTC

d_gene: TRBD1
v_gene: TRBV11-2
abundance: -
j_gene: TRBJ1-2
CDR3aa: CASSSDRMNSWGYGYTF
CDR3nt: TGTGCCAGCAGCTCGGACAGGATGAACTCTTGGGGCTATGGCTACACCTTC

d_gene: -
v_gene: TRBV24-1
abundance: few
j_gene: TRBJ1-1
CDR3aa: CATQGGTTEAFF
CDR3nt: TGTGCCACACAGGGAGGGACCACTGAAGCTTTCTTT

d_gene: TRBD1
v_gene: TRBV5-1
abundance: -
j_gene: TRBJ1-1
CDR3aa: CASRPGQGVLDTEAFF
CDR3nt: TGCGCCAGCAGGCCGGGACAGGGGGTTCTGGACACTGAAGCTTTCTTT

d_gene: -
v_gene: TRBV20-1
abundance: -
j_gene: TRBJ1-1
CDR3aa: CSARDGGTEAFF
CDR3nt: TGCAGTGCTAGGGACGGAGGCACTGAAGCTTTCTTT

d_gene: TRBD1
v_gene: TRBV20-1
abundance: -
j_gene: TRBJ2-5
CDR3aa: CSASGQGARETQYF
CDR3nt: TGCAGTGCTAGTGGCCAGGGGGCACGGGAGACCCAGTACTTC

d_gene: TRBD1
v_gene: TRBV4-1
abundance: -
j_gene: TRBJ1-5
CDR3aa: CASSKGPDRGGQPQHF
CDR3nt: TGCGCCAGCAGCAAAGGGCCCGACAGGGGAGGACAGCCCCAGCATTTT

d_gene: -
v_gene: TRBV7-3
abundance: -
j_gene: TRBJ2-2
CDR3aa: CAAPQDHTGELFF
CDR3nt: TGTGCCGCACCACAGGACCACACCGGGGAGCTGTTTTTT

d_gene: TRBD1
v_gene: TRBV12-3/TRBV12-4
abundance: -
j_gene: TRBJ2-7
CDR3aa: CASSFGSTSYRMTGENEQYF
CDR3nt: TGTGCCAGCAGTTTTGGGAGCACCTCGTATCGGATGACAGGGGAGAACGAGCAGTACTTC

d_gene: TRBD2
v_gene: TRBV9
abundance: many
j_gene: TRBJ2-3
CDR3aa: CASSPGTSGSGDTQYF
CDR3nt: TGTGCCAGCAGCCCCGGGACTAGCGGGAGTGGGGATACGCAGTATTTT

d_gene: TRBD2
v_gene: TRBV29-1
abundance: -
j_gene: TRBJ2-1
CDR3aa: CSVETHLKFGYLAGANEQFF
CDR3nt: TGCAGCGTTGAAACCCACCTAAAATTTGGCTATTTAGCGGGAGCCAATGAGCAGTTCTTC

d_gene: TRBD1
v_gene: TRBV6-1
abundance: -
j_gene: TRBJ2-7
CDR3aa: CASSNRRPPGQGIREQYF
CDR3nt: TGTGCCAGCAGTAACCGCCGACCCCCGGGACAGGGGATTCGGGAGCAGTACTTC

d_gene: -
v_gene: TRBV10-3
abundance: few
j_gene: TRBJ2-5
CDR3aa: CAIRTVLGGTQYF
CDR3nt: TGTGCCATCAGGACAGTGCTCGGGGGGACCCAGTACTTC

d_gene: -
v_gene: TRBV5-1
abundance: few
j_gene: TRBJ2-3
CDR3aa: CASSTRQWRDTQYF
CDR3nt: TGCGCCAGCAGCACCCGACAGTGGAGAGATACGCAGTATTTT

d_gene: TRBD1
v_gene: TRBV10-3
abundance: -
j_gene: TRBJ1-4
CDR3aa: CAISAGQGREKLFF
CDR3nt: TGTGCCATCAGTGCCGGACAGGGAAGAGAAAAACTGTTTTTT

d_gene: -
v_gene: TRBV5-1
abundance: many
j_gene: TRBJ2-7
CDR3aa: CASSFRDTSYEQYF
CDR3nt: TGCGCCAGCAGCTTTCGGGATACCTCCTACGAGCAGTACTTC

d_gene: TRBD1
v_gene: TRBV20-1
abundance: -
j_gene: TRBJ2-5
CDR3aa: CSAPNPGQGGETQYF
CDR3nt: TGCAGTGCGCCGAACCCGGGACAGGGAGGCGAGACCCAGTACTTC

d_gene: -
v_gene: TRBV29-1
abundance: many
j_gene: TRBJ2-7
CDR3aa: CSVELANYEQYF
CDR3nt: TGCAGCGTTGAACTAGCGAACTACGAGCAGTACTTC

d_gene: -
v_gene: TRBV12-3/TRBV12-4
abundance: -
j_gene: TRBJ2-7
CDR3aa: CASSPLLARSSYEQYF
CDR3nt: TGTGCCAGCAGTCCCCTCCTTGCCAGGAGCTCCTACGAGCAGTACTTC

d_gene: TRBD1
v_gene: TRBV20-1
abundance: -
j_gene: TRBJ1-5
CDR3aa: CSATPTSDRLPNQPQHF
CDR3nt: TGCAGTGCTACACCAACGTCGGACAGGCTACCTAATCAGCCCCAGCATTTT

d_gene: -
v_gene: TRBV2
abundance: -
j_gene: TRBJ2-3
CDR3aa: CASSEETSTDTQYF
CDR3nt: TGTGCCAGCAGTGAAGAAACTAGCACAGATACGCAGTATTTT

d_gene: TRBD2
v_gene: TRBV9
abundance: few
j_gene: TRBJ2-1
CDR3aa: CASSPREGLGDEQFF
CDR3nt: TGTGCCAGCAGCCCCCGGGAGGGCCTAGGGGATGAGCAGTTCTTC

d_gene: -
v_gene: TRBV5-1
abundance: many
j_gene: TRBJ2-6
CDR3aa: CASSFIGISGANVLTF
CDR3nt: TGCGCCAGCAGCTTTATTGGCATCTCTGGGGCCAACGTCCTGACTTTC

d_gene: -
v_gene: TRBV7-9
abundance: -
j_gene: TRBJ1-3
CDR3aa: CASGSSLSGNTIYF
CDR3nt: TGTGCCAGCGGTAGTTCCCTCTCTGGAAACACCATATATTTT